Described below is a single T cell receptor beta chain sequence and its context. This clone's antigen is unknown. Per-base qualities were not stored, and no clone one base away is much larger. In total, roughly 670 healthy bone marrow donors made up the cohort. All cohort members were sampled while nominally healthy, although unrecorded immune exposures were likely present. The donor tested CMV seronegative and was one of the 352 seronegative cohort members. Each donor provided a peripheral blood sample, and peripheral blood mononuclear cells were used for TCR beta sequencing. Genomic DNA was extracted from the blood cell samples with the Qiagen DNeasy Blood Extraction Kit. This sample is drawn from a study of cytomegalovirus exposure and HLA in healthy donors (dated by TCRdb to about 2017). A note on the overall study: An earlier analysis of 587 of the donors reported 276 Gb of sequence data and 117 million unique TCR beta sequences obtained from 180 million or so T cells. Roughly 300 gigabases of sequencing data and about 92 million unique TCR sequences made up an early release that covered 500 to 650 HLA-typed donors. Of the roughly 390 genotyped donors, 70% to 90% were placed in the genetic ancestry cluster associated with self-reported Caucasian donors. The study aimed to test whether signatures of past pathogen exposure could be identified by cataloging public T cell receptors. Using immunosequencing, the study profiled T cell repertoires from some 670 subjects and related those repertoires to cytomegalovirus serostatus. Along with the roughly 700-subject first cohort, a separate validation cohort of over a hundred different subjects was used. To predict cytomegalovirus infection status, the study combined high-throughput TCR immunosequencing, statistical association of individual TCRs with disease status, and machine learning. To study patterns of TCR occurrence, a later analysis re-analyzed previously published TCR beta repertoires from just over 650 donors and added high-resolution HLA genotyping. Rather than drawing on any new phenotypic data, the later analysis identified candidate immune exposures from TCR beta sequences and the way those sequences occurred across donors. In an earlier analysis of roughly 540 of the donors, high-throughput TCR beta sequencing was used to judge whether each TCR beta V gene segment behaved as functional or pseudogenic. Donor age, sex, ethnicity and CMV serostatus were compiled alongside the repertoire data. A later genetic analysis took genome-wide SNP genotypes for about 55% of the 666 donors and used that subset as a discovery cohort. All discovery cohort repertoires had been generated on a single sequencing platform. Both class I and class II loci were covered by HLA typing, at four-digit resolution. The number of donors typed differed by locus, with roughly 629-640 for A, B, C, DRB1 and DQB1, 522 for DQA1, some 570 for DPA1, and under 490 for DPB1. Because of strong linkage in the cohort, roughly five DR-DQ haplotypes were treated as single units for association and clustering. Among approximately 370 genotyped donors of the cohort, an average of approximately 240,000 unique TCR beta nucleotide sequences was sequenced per donor, of which approximately 18% were non-productive. Results the study describes overall, beyond this receptor: In this cohort, only TCR beta chains were sequenced, and detectable features were limited by the absence of alpha or paired-chain data. Broadly in line with IMGT annotations, most TCR beta V segments showed up in productive rearrangements about 87% or about 30% of the time in an earlier analysis of a few hundred of the donors. Correlated functional status among segregating V segments might be attributable to linkage disequilibrium, but an unknown experimental factor could not be ruled out. In a later analysis, the rate of TCR association differed among HLA loci, with DRB1 alleles having the most associated TCRs and HLA-C alleles having the fewest. When HLA alleles, especially DR and DQ, strongly co-occurred, TCR associations were difficult to assign to individual alleles. A later analysis associated about 18,000 TCR beta sequences with specific HLA alleles at a false discovery rate of 0.05. Sequencing depth was assumed to be roughly uniform across donors in the presence/absence analyses, though that assumption may not hold. Across donors, most TCR sequences were observed very rarely, whereas some public TCRs were present in many individuals. In a later analysis, most CMV-associated TCR beta chains were found to appear HLA-restricted, with HLA associations seemingly driven largely by CMV exposure. The authors suggested that the approach could potentially be generalized to other disease states and immunological phenotypes. In a later analysis, several top co-occurrence clusters were reported to appear linked to parvovirus B19, influenza, CMV and Epstein-Barr virus. Seventeen rarely observed V segments, including chromosome 9 orphons, were excluded from the earlier analysis of several hundred of the donors because counts were too low. The 87-base-pair reads could not distinguish some IMGT-functional V segments, including TRBV6-2 and TRBV6-3, so those segments were excluded. The sequencing pipeline was judged likely to have produced a cluster of highly shared sequence variants as a technical artifact. In vitro tests confirmed that a few of the cytomegalovirus-associated TCR beta chains recognize cytomegalovirus antigens. In both the original and validation cohorts, the classifier was reported to diagnose cytomegalovirus status with high specificity and sensitivity. HLA typing was unavailable for some donors at each locus, so association tests used only the typed subset. CMV serostatus was the only immune exposure information available for the cohort. A further reported finding was that TCR beta sequences accurately predicted the HLA-A and HLA-B alleles for most subjects in the first cohort. In a later genetic analysis, fewer N-insertions in productive TCRs were reported among donors in an Asian-associated ancestry cluster than the roughly 640-donor mean. In a later analysis, HLA-associated TCR beta chains showed more clonal expansion and lower generation probabilities than non-associated chains that were equally common. In a later genetic analysis, a missense DCLRE1C variant was associated with V-gene and J-gene trimming of TCR beta chains, and the association was replicated in an independent cohort. The study listed 150 to 200 TCR beta chains as associated with cytomegalovirus.

There are 18 amino acids in the CDR3, from cysteine to phenylalanine inclusive. The kept DNA is CDR3 alone, 54 bases in frame from the first base. The library came from the immunoSEQ multiplex PCR assay. For the multiplex PCR, a mixture combining 60 forward primers for TCR Vbeta segments and 13 reverse primers for TCR Jbeta segments was used. A multiplex PCR assay on genomic DNA amplified the CDR3 region of rearranged TCR beta genes. The Illumina HiSeq System was used to sequence the amplified TCR beta libraries as 87-base-pair reads. The source study handled its data this way. In a later analysis, around 80 million unique TCR beta chains were counted across the roughly 610 repertoires, and roughly 11 million of these chains were shared by at least two donors. To remove PCR and sequencing errors, raw reads were error-corrected and collapsed into unique sequences using a nearest-neighbor algorithm that merged closely related sequences. Alignment of CDR3 sequences to IMGT reference sequences was used to assign V, D and J gene segments. For a sequence to be retained, a match of at least six nucleotides was required to both a V gene segment and a J gene segment. A rearrangement counted as productive if the CDR3 had no stop codons and remained in frame with V and J, and every other rearrangement counted as non-productive. CDR3 was defined by IMGT convention, running from the second conserved V-encoded cysteine to the conserved J-encoded phenylalanine. The earlier analysis of 500 to 650 of the donors excluded any sequence lacking an unambiguous match to a single V gene segment. In an earlier analysis of some 590 of the donors, a V segment was called functional when productive rearrangements were above 56.7%, and segregating when the standard deviation between donors exceeded 5%. To diagnose cytomegalovirus status from the catalog of TCR beta chain sequences, a statistical classification framework was built. In a later analysis, TCR nucleotide sequences were compared against IMGT/GENE-DB human TR gene sequences so that V and J genes could be assigned. The TCRdist pipeline was used in a later analysis to assign CDR3 sequences and most-parsimonious VDJ recombination scenarios. In a later analysis, each TCR beta chain was defined by its CDR3 amino acid sequence together with its V-gene family, and reads lacking a unique V-gene family were excluded. To address suspected cross-contamination and a sequencing artifact, a later analysis removed some 620 highly shared, low-generation-probability nucleotide sequences. A later analysis calculated a clonal expansion index for each public chain from normalized within-repertoire ranks of inferred template counts. Generation probabilities in a later analysis came from a VDJ recombination model fitted to out-of-frame rearrangements, and those results were checked against IGoR. Hypergeometric tests were used in a later analysis to score TCR-TCR, TCR-HLA and TCR-CMV co-occurrence, with a repertoire-size bias correction applied to the TCR pairs. A later analysis estimated false discovery rates by permuting HLA or CMV assignments 20 times. In a later analysis, co-occurring TCRs were grouped with DBSCAN, and TCRdist sequence similarity was added when clustering was performed within HLA-allele-positive subsets. Repertoires with fewer than 30,000 or more than 120,000 public chains, plus five repertoires with anomalous nucleotide sharing, were excluded from co-occurrence clustering. TCRdb's version of the immuneACCESS table is confined to in-frame rearrangements and falls short of the full clone set. An unresolved V gene accounts for under half of the shortfall where checked; the remainder is of unknown origin. Clonal size and the V and J genes are those of that table, whereas D and trimming came from the DNA. Present in this sample are roughly 160,000 clones, 70% to 80% of which were seen just once. Approximately 1.4% of the sample is in the top ten clones.

The receptor chain draws on TRBV21-1 and TRBJ1-4; no check of the table's D call, TRBD1, against the DNA was made. TRBV21-1 constitutes a pseudogene. Sequenced input: PBMCs. This TCR was recovered from a man aged 55 to 69 in good health and CMV-seronegative. The bases read TGTGCCAGCAGCATGATGTCCCGGGACAGGGCAATGGATGAAAAACTGTTTTTT. It codes for CASSMMSRDRAMDEKLFF.